Below are 21 T cell receptor beta chains sequenced from a single sample in a study of Ad26.COV2.S vaccination and SARS-CoV-2 variants. Documented treatment: around 19 received Ad26.COV2.S at low or high dose, single or two shots; 5 received placebo; per-sample allocation not given. The samples were gathered on day 63 after the first injection of vaccine or placebo. TCRdb's copy holds only in-frame clones and misses some; the assay was immunoSEQ multiplex PCR. The data contain about 400,000 clones, 75% to 90% of them singletons. The sample was peripheral blood, taken in a trial of Ad26.COV2.S vaccine versus placebo. The receptor set was obtained from a person aged 18-60 years who received the Ad26.COV2.S COVID-19 vaccine or a placebo.

This clone came up once. DNA for the CDR3: TGTGCCAGCAGTTTCGTGAAGCCTGAAGCTTTCTTT. Its translation: CASSFVKPEAFF. J is TRBJ1-1 and V is TRBV28; no clear D gene. Germline V CDR1 and CDR2: MDHEN, SYDVKM. This CDR3 region has 12 residues. V was trimmed by 3 bases and J by 6 bases, leaving 8 bases between them.

The rearrangement links TRBV29-1 to TRBJ2-5, with 7 bases aligning to TRBD2. Germline lookup yields CDR1 SQVTM and CDR2 ANQGSEA. The J segment lost 7 bases and the V segment lost 0 bases, leaving 11 bases of the junction unmatched. This CDR3 is built from 15 residues. The CDR3 loop reads CSVEELGTLAGTQYF. CDR3 DNA: TGCAGCGTTGAAGAGTTAGGGACGTTAGCGGGGACCCAGTACTTC.

This clone was picked up one time. The rearrangement links TRBV4-1 to TRBJ2-1, with 10 bases lining up with TRBD2. The CDR3 covers 16 residues. Losses at the gene ends were 0 bases for V and 1 base for J; bases not matched to a gene: 0. Germline V gene sequence: CDR1 MGHRA, CDR2 YSYEKL. The CDR3 here is CASSQELAGSYNEQFF. DNA of the CDR3: TGCGCCAGCAGCCAAGAACTAGCGGGATCCTACAATGAGCAGTTCTTC.

V is TRBV7-9 and J is TRBJ1-1; weak D call: TRBD1 (5 bases). V was cut by 4 bases and J by 8 bases, with 11 bases left in between. The CDR3 totals 12 residues. Germline CDR1 reads SEHNR; CDR2 reads FQNEAQ (reference sequence). CDR3 loop: CASSSLGGEAFF. In DNA, the CDR3 is TGTGCCAGCAGCTCCCTGGGGGGAGAAGCTTTCTTT.

For this clone: Other DNA sequences from this sample encode an identical CDR3 as well. The chain links TRBV28 to TRBJ1-2; no clear D. CDR3 length: 15 amino acids. Germline-derived CDR1 and CDR2 are MDHEN and SYDVKM. The V end was cut by 6 bases, the J end by 0 bases, with 14 bases between. The CDR3: CASSSPDGTNYGYTF. The CDR3 DNA reads TGTGCCAGCAGCTCCCCCGACGGAACTAACTATGGCTACACCTTC.

V and J are TRBV5-4 and TRBJ2-4; 7 bases map to TRBD2. With 2 bases clipped from V and 3 bases from J, the junction kept 5 bases outside the gene matches. The CDR3 spans 15 residues. Germline lookup yields CDR1 SGHNT and CDR2 YYREEE (reference sequence). The chain's CDR3 is CASSFTGGGKNIQYF. CDR3 nucleotides: TGTGCCAGCAGCTTCACCGGCGGGGGCAAAAACATTCAGTACTTC.

The V call is TRBV5-4, the J call TRBJ2-6; the D gene is possibly TRBD1 (5 bases). Trimming took off 6 bases at V and 0 bases at J, with 10 bases between the two ends. Germline loops: CDR1 SGHNT, CDR2 YYREEE (reference sequence). This CDR3 is built from 15 residues. CDR3 DNA sequence: TGTGCCAGCACCGTGGACAACTCTGGGGCCAACGTCCTGACTTTC. This gives the protein CASTVDNSGANVLTF.

Only a few counts were recorded for this clone. The genes are TRBV2 and TRBJ2-5, with TRBD2 matching 8 bases. CDR3 length: 15 amino acids. J lost 5 bases, V lost 7 bases, and 12 bases had no gene match. Looked up from germline, CDR1 is SNHLY and CDR2 is FYNNEI. The CDR3 coding sequence is TGTGCCAGCAAGGCGCCGGGAGGGCCCGCGGAGACCCAGTACTTC. It specifies CASKAPGGPAETQYF. The full variable domain, in which reference TRBV2 and TRBJ2-5 provide the parts outside the CDR3, is EPEVTQTPSHQVTQMGQEVILRCVPISNHLYFYWYRQILGQKVEFLVSFYNNEISEKSEIFDDQFSVERPDGSNFTLKIRSTKLEDSAMYFCASKAPGGPAETQYFGPGTRLLVL.

A few counts support this clone. The rearrangement links TRBV30 to TRBJ2-7, with a possible D match to TRBD2 (7 bases). This CDR3 is built from 14 residues. Per germline, CDR1 GTSNPN and CDR2 SVGIG (reference sequence). V was pared by 8 bases and J by 0 bases, with 17 bases between. CDR3: CALKGGPASYEQYF. The CDR3 nucleotides are TGTGCCCTTAAGGGGGGGCCTGCCTCCTACGAGCAGTACTTC.

The J gene is TRBJ1-3, the V gene TRBV23-1; maybe TRBD1 (5 bases). Being an ORF, TRBV23-1 has a function that is uncertain. The CDR3 has 16 amino acids. Trimming shortened V by 0 bases and J by 0 bases, and 9 bases separated the two germline ends. CDR3 protein: CASSQSGRDSGNTIYF. DNA for the CDR3: TGCGCCAGCAGTCAATCGGGACGGGACTCTGGAAACACCATATATTTT.

The rearrangement links TRBV12-2 to TRBJ2-1. TRBV12-2 is a known pseudogene. The CDR3 is 11 amino acids. The CDR3 loop reads CASRKKCYLFF. The CDR3 DNA reads TGTGCAAGTCGGAAAAAATGTTATCTGTTCTTC.

As to this clone: Other DNA sequences in this sample translate to the same CDR3. The chain combines TRBV5-4 with TRBJ2-4; 7 bases are a match to TRBD2. Germline V gene data show CDR1 as SGHNT and CDR2 as YYREEE (reference sequence). The V gene end was trimmed by 0 bases and the J gene end by 1 base; junction bases not matched to a gene: 4. This CDR3 comprises 16 residues. CDR3 sequence (DNA): TGTGCCAGCAGCTTGGCGGGAGGTATTGCCAAAAACATTCAGTACTTC. It translates to CASSLAGGIAKNIQYF.

This clone was observed a few times. J is TRBJ2-7 and V is TRBV6-5; the D gene is possibly TRBD1 (6 bases). With 5 bases removed from V and 2 bases from J, the gap between germline ends came to 13 bases. Germline-derived CDR1 and CDR2 are MNHEY and SVGAGI. The CDR3 runs to 14 residues. The CDR3 sequence is CASSTLRQAYEQYF. CDR3 DNA: TGTGCCAGCAGTACCCTTCGACAGGCCTACGAGCAGTACTTC.

This sequence joins TRBV5-6 and TRBJ2-7, with D unresolved. Deletions cut 1 base from V and 2 bases from J, with 16 bases between. Per germline, CDR1 SGHDT and CDR2 YYEEEE. The CDR3 is 16 residues long. The CDR3 protein is CASSLSYRAGTYEQYF. The CDR3 DNA reads as TGTGCCAGCAGCTTGAGCTACCGGGCTGGGACCTACGAGCAGTACTTC.

This chain connects TRBV27 to TRBJ2-7, with 7 bases identical to TRBD1. With 5 bases clipped from V and 3 bases from J, the junction kept 13 bases outside the gene matches. The germline V gene encodes CDR1 MNHEY and CDR2 SMNVEV (reference sequence). This CDR3 comprises 16 residues. CDR3 sequence (DNA): TGTGCCAGCAGTCAAAGAACAGGGACAGCAATCTACGAGCAGTACTTC. Protein: CASSQRTGTAIYEQYF.

This chain connects TRBV27 to TRBJ2-3, with 15 bases that match TRBD2. The CDR3 runs 19 residues. Germline-derived CDR1 and CDR2 are MNHEY and SMNVEV (reference sequence). The V segment lost 8 bases and the J segment 0 bases; nucleotides outside the gene matches: 12. The CDR3 DNA follows: TGTGCCAGCTCTCGAAAGGGACTAGCGGGAGGTCTTAGCACAGATACGCAGTATTTT. This sequence encodes CASSRKGLAGGLSTDTQYF.

V and J are TRBV11-3 and TRBJ2-1; 13 bases match TRBD2. This CDR3 is 17 amino acids long. From germline, CDR1 is SGHNT and CDR2 YENEEA. V was clipped by 4 bases and J by 5 bases; unmatched bases: 8. In DNA form, the CDR3 reads TGTGCCAGCAGCTCACCCAGCGGACTAGCGGGAGACAATGAGCAGTTCTTC. Residues: CASSSPSGLAGDNEQFF. Full variable domain (remainder filled in from reference TRBV11-3 and TRBJ2-1): EAGVVQSPRYKIIEKKQPVAFWCNPISGHNTLYWYLQNLGQGPELLIRYENEEAVDDSQLPKDRFSAERLKGVDSTLKIQPAELGDSAVYLCASSSPSGLAGDNEQFFGPGTRLTVL.

V gene TRBV5-1 combines with J gene TRBJ2-2; possible D gene TRBD1, 5 bases. The CDR3 sequence is 14 residues long. Trimming cost V 0 bases and J 4 bases, with 7 bases left between them. Germline CDR1 and CDR2: SGHRS and YFSETQ. DNA for the CDR3: TGCGCCAGCAGCTTGGCAGGGCCCACCGGGGAGCTGTTTTTT. Its translation: CASSLAGPTGELFF. Combining the CDR3 with reference TRBV5-1 and TRBJ2-2 gives the whole variable domain KAGVTQTPRYLIKTRGQQVTLSCSPISGHRSVSWYQQTPGQGLQFLFEYFSETQRNKGNFPGRFSGRQFSNSRSEMNVSTLELGDSALYLCASSLAGPTGELFFGEGSRLTVL.

The genes are TRBV7-2 and TRBJ2-7; D is ambiguous. CDR3 length: 12 residues. Germline-derived CDR1 and CDR2 are SGHTA and FQGNSA. V was cut by 5 bases and J by 7 bases, with 12 bases left in between. The CDR3 bases are TGTGCCAGCAGCCTAGGGCTTTGGGAGCAGTACTTC. The encoded protein is CASSLGLWEQYF.

V gene TRBV4-1 combines with J gene TRBJ2-2; 10 nucleotides agree with TRBD1. The CDR3 length is 16 residues. CDR1 and CDR2 (germline): MGHRA, YSYEKL. J was trimmed by 6 bases and V by 4 bases; bases with no gene match: 8. The CDR3 is CASSPEGGQGSGELFF. Here the CDR3 DNA reads TGCGCCAGCAGCCCCGAAGGGGGACAGGGGTCCGGGGAGCTGTTTTTT.

The CDR3, as DNA: TGTGCCACCAGCCTCCCGGGGGCTTACGAGCAGTACTTC. It yields the protein CATSLPGAYEQYF. The V gene is TRBV15, the J gene TRBJ2-7; the D call may be TRBD1 or TRBD2 (6 bases each). The V and J ends lost 5 bases and 4 bases respectively, with 12 bases between them. The CDR3 is made up of 13 amino acids. CDR1 and CDR2 (germline): LNHNV, YYDKDF (reference sequence).